Below are 22 T cell receptor beta chains sequenced from a single sample in a study of blood T cells in healthy people across ages. Primers used in a second PCR of about 7 to 12 cycles were a sample-barcoded 5' primer and a J-beta primer mix. TCRdb called the 5' RACE reads again in MiXCR, with one record for every CDR3 protein. There are approximately 730,000 distinct CDR3 sequences in the sample; about 42% occur only once, and less than 25% lies in the top ten. The source material was blood. These receptors all stem from an older woman in good health.

The rearrangement uses TRBV11-3 and TRBJ2-7; D may be TRBD1 (6 bases). Germline CDR1 and CDR2: SGHNT and YENEEA. Trimming cost V 1 base and J 7 bases, with 11 bases left between them. The CDR3 extends over 13 amino acids. The CDR3 sequence: CASSLVGDNEQYF. The CDR3 nucleotides are TGTGCCAGCAGCTTAGTGGGGGACAATGAGCAGTACTTC.

V usage is TRBV5-1 and J usage is TRBJ1-4, with D possibly TRBD1 on 5 matching bases. Trimming took off 2 bases at V and 5 bases at J, with 13 bases between the two ends. This CDR3 spans 15 amino acids. Per the germline V gene, CDR1 is SGHRS and CDR2 is YFSETQ. The CDR3 region has the DNA TGCGCCAGCAGCTTTATGAGGGGCGTCAATGAAAAACTGTTTTTT. It is translated as CASSFMRGVNEKLFF.

The chain employs TRBV12-3 or TRBV12-4 and TRBJ1-2, with D possibly TRBD1 on 5 matching bases. Trimming pared 7 bases from V and 2 bases from J, leaving 23 bases between. The CDR3 sequence is 17 residues long. CDR3 nucleotides: TGTGCCAGCACTCCTCCCAGATCGGCAGGGCTGAACTATGGCTACACCTTC. This translates into CASTPPRSAGLNYGYTF.

The V call is TRBV7-9, the J call TRBJ2-5, with D unclear. Germline V CDR1 and CDR2: SEHNR, FQNEAQ (reference sequence). Trimming removed 1 base from V and 3 bases from J, with 6 bases in between. The CDR3 covers 13 residues. Here the CDR3 reads CASSLVPEETQYF. The CDR3 region has the DNA TGTGCCAGCAGCTTAGTTCCGGAAGAGACCCAGTACTTC. Full variable domain (missing parts from reference TRBV7-9 and TRBJ2-5): DTGVSQNPRHKITKRGQNVTFRCDPISEHNRLYWYRQTLGQGPEFLTYFQNEAQLEKSRLLSDRFSAERPKGSFSTLEIQRTEQGDSAMYLCASSLVPEETQYFGPGTRLLVL.

This chain connects TRBV6-6 to TRBJ2-3; 8 bases are a match to TRBD1. V was pared by 5 bases and J by 6 bases, with 16 bases of the junction left unmatched. From germline, CDR1 is MNHNY and CDR2 SVGAGI (reference sequence). The CDR3 is 17 residues long. CDR3 sequence reads: CASSPFGAGGLGDTQYF. The CDR3 bases are TGTGCCAGCAGTCCCTTCGGGGCAGGGGGCCTGGGGGATACGCAGTATTTT.

At least ten counts were recorded for this clonotype. The rearrangement links TRBV7-2 to TRBJ2-7; D not resolved. Germline V gene sequence: CDR1 SGHTA, CDR2 FQGNSA. There are 13 residues in the CDR3. V lost 1 base, J lost 4 bases, and 8 bases lay in between. The CDR3 sequence is CASSLGMEYEQYF. The CDR3 DNA sequence: TGTGCCAGCAGCTTAGGGATGGAGTACGAGCAGTACTTC.

The chain recombines TRBV12-3 or TRBV12-4 with TRBJ2-1; D assignment may be TRBD1 or TRBD2 (5 bases each). This CDR3 spans 14 amino acids. Between the trimmed V and J ends, which lost 6 bases and 7 bases, there was a span of 16 bases. In nucleotides, the CDR3 is TGTGCCAGCAGCCGAGGGACCTCGTCGAATGAGCAGTTCTTC. Translation gives CASSRGTSSNEQFF.

CDR3 protein: CASSSGLYNEQYF. Here the CDR3 DNA reads TGTGCCAGCAGCTCGGGACTGTACAATGAGCAGTACTTC. The chain employs TRBV11-2 and TRBJ2-1, with a possible D match to TRBD2 (6 bases). TRBJ2-7 explains the end of the DNA better; the J call may be wrong. CDR3 size: 13 residues. CDR1 and CDR2 from the germline V gene are SGHAT and FQNNGV.

Worth noting for this clonotype: This may be a read error, as it is one base from a much larger clone. V gene TRBV3-1 combines with J gene TRBJ2-1; D not certain. This CDR3 is built from 12 residues. Germline V gene lookup returns CDR1 LGHDT and CDR2 YNNKEL (reference sequence). The CDR3 DNA is TGTGCCAGCAGCCAACAAGGGAATGAGCGGTTCTTC. Encoded protein: CASSQQGNERFF.

As for this clonotype: Just one base apart from a much larger clone, this may be a read error. V usage is TRBV20-1 and J usage is TRBJ1-1, with 10 bases fitting TRBD1. V was clipped by 3 bases and J by 4 bases; unmatched bases: 5. CDR3 length: 14 amino acids. Germline assignment: CDR1 DFQATT and CDR2 SNEGSKA (reference sequence). The CDR3 DNA sequence: TGCAGTGCTAGGGCCGGGACAGGGGCCACTGAAGCTTTCTTT. This gives the protein CSARAGTGATEAFF.

This sequence joins TRBV10-3 and TRBJ2-7; no reliable D call. This CDR3 has 13 residues. The V gene's germline CDR1 is ENHRY and CDR2 SYGVKD. Trimming removed 3 bases from V and 0 bases from J, with 6 bases in between. Here the CDR3 reads CAISDYSSYEQYF. The CDR3 DNA reads as TGTGCCATCAGTGATTACAGCTCCTACGAGCAGTACTTC.

This clonotype was seen a handful of times. V gene TRBV4-2 combines with J gene TRBJ2-7, with 7 bases identical to TRBD2. Germline trimming cut 6 bases from V and 2 bases from J; bases unmatched to any gene: 10. Looked up from germline, CDR1 is LGHNA and CDR2 is YNFKEQ. The CDR3 is 15 amino acids. The CDR3 is CASSRSSGETYEQYF. CDR3 sequence (DNA): TGTGCCAGCAGTCGATCTAGCGGAGAAACCTACGAGCAGTACTTC.

This clonotype appeared a few times. The chain joins TRBV4-2 to TRBJ1-6, with TRBD1 as a possible D gene (6 bases). This CDR3 contains 18 residues. Trimming removed 2 bases at V and 3 bases at J, with 17 bases between. CDR1 and CDR2 (germline): LGHNA, YNFKEQ. The CDR3 loop reads CASSQPGRQENYNSPLHF. The CDR3 DNA reads TGTGCCAGCAGCCAACCCGGGAGACAGGAAAACTATAATTCACCCCTCCACTTT.

Only a few counts were recorded for this clonotype. The chain has TRBV9 and TRBJ2-2; D gene ambiguous. The CDR3 spans 13 residues. V was trimmed by 2 bases and J by 1 base, leaving 3 bases between them. The germline gives CDR1 SGDLS, CDR2 YYNGEE. CDR3 in DNA: TGTGCCAGCAGCGTGGAGAACACCGGGGAGCTGTTTTTT. As protein: CASSVENTGELFF.

The gene calls are TRBV10-3 and TRBJ2-5; D is possibly TRBD2 (5 bases). The germline CDR1 and CDR2 sequences are ENHRY and SYGVKD. The germline V and J ends were trimmed by 4 bases and 4 bases, with 13 bases remaining between them. This CDR3 contains 14 residues. CDR3 loop: CAISVGPEGETQYF. CDR3 bases: TGTGCCATCAGTGTCGGCCCCGAGGGAGAGACCCAGTACTTC.

This clonotype was detected a few times. The V call is TRBV7-3, the J call TRBJ2-1; 13 bases match TRBD2. Trimming at V came to 5 bases and at J to 0 bases, leaving 4 bases not matched to a gene. This CDR3 contains 17 residues. CDR1 is SGHTA and CDR2 is FQGTGA in the germline V gene. The CDR3 loop reads CASSMGLAGSSYNEQFF. In nucleotides, the CDR3 is TGTGCCAGCAGCATGGGACTAGCGGGAAGCTCCTACAATGAGCAGTTCTTC.

This chain joins TRBV6-2 or TRBV6-3 and TRBJ1-1, with D unresolved. The CDR3 extends over 14 amino acids. V dropped 7 bases and J dropped 4 bases, with 16 bases sitting between them. CDR1 is MNHEY, CDR2 SVGEGT, per germline. The CDR3 loop reads CASNQQVWGTEAFF. The DNA for the CDR3 is TGTGCCAGCAATCAGCAGGTCTGGGGCACTGAAGCTTTCTTT.

On this clonotype: A read error may explain this, as a much larger clone is one base away. The V and J genes are TRBV10-3 and TRBJ2-5, with D possibly being TRBD1 (6 bases). The CDR3 is made up of 14 amino acids. Germline V CDR1 and CDR2: ENHRY, SYGVKD. In DNA, the CDR3 is TGTGCCATCAGTGAAGGGGGAGTGGCAGAGACCCGGTACTTC. Its protein product is CAISEGGVAETRYF.

About this clonotype itself: One end of the junction fails to match germline, which may point to a read error. The rearrangement links TRBV7-9 to TRBJ1-1; no firm D call. Looked up from germline, CDR1 is SEHNR and CDR2 is FQNEAQ (reference sequence). The CDR3 covers 13 residues. The CDR3, as DNA: TGTGCCGGCAGCCGCCGGGGGAACACTGAAGCTTTCTTT. Its translation is CAGSRRGNTEAFF. Full variable domain (outside the CDR3, taken from reference TRBV7-9 and TRBJ1-1): DTGVSQNPRHKITKRGQNVTFRCDPISEHNRLYWYRQTLGQGPEFLTYFQNEAQLEKSRLLSDRFSAERPKGSFSTLEIQRTEQGDSAMYLCAGSRRGNTEAFFGQGTRLTVV.

This clonotype was observed a few times. The chain couples TRBV5-1 to TRBJ2-2, with 7 bases lining up with TRBD1. Trimming removed 0 bases from V and 6 bases from J; junction bases left unmatched: 2. Germline CDR1 is SGHRS and CDR2 is YFSETQ. The CDR3 is 14 residues long. CDR3 loop: CASSLDRGAGELFF. DNA for the CDR3: TGCGCCAGCAGCTTGGACAGGGGTGCCGGGGAGCTGTTTTTT.

The chain employs TRBV20-1 and TRBJ2-5, with D maybe TRBD1 (5 bases). The V gene lost 0 bases and the J gene lost 0 bases, with 11 bases spanning the gap. There are 15 residues in the CDR3. Germline values: CDR1 DFQATT, CDR2 SNEGSKA (reference sequence). This chain's CDR3 is CSARDVVGDQETQYF. DNA for the CDR3: TGCAGTGCTAGAGATGTAGTAGGGGACCAAGAGACCCAGTACTTC.

This clonotype has a single count. This rearrangement joins TRBV14 to TRBJ2-5, with TRBD2 matching over 7 bases. The V and J ends lost 1 base and 11 bases, in that order; junction bases with no gene match: 13. The CDR3 is made up of 15 amino acids. Germline V gene data show CDR1 as SGHDN and CDR2 as FVKESK. CDR3 sequence: CASSQVVAGHWKQYF. The DNA of the CDR3 is TGTGCCAGCAGCCAAGTGGTAGCGGGCCATTGGAAGCAGTACTTC. The variable domain in full, with the rest retrieved from reference TRBV14 and TRBJ2-5, is EAGVTQFPSHSVIEKGQTVTLRCDPISGHDNLYWYRRVMGKEIKFLLHFVKESKQDESGMPNNRFLAERTGGTYSTLKVQPAELEDSGVYFCASSQVVAGHWKQYFGPGTRLLVL.